This T cell receptor (beta chain) is drawn from a study of chemoradiotherapy in HPV16-positive cancers. Regarding this clone: Antigen: not known.

The CDR3 length is 16 residues. V dropped 5 bases and J dropped 2 bases, with 16 bases sitting between them. CDR1 and CDR2 from the germline V gene are ENHRY and SYGVKD. Study-wide results and caveats: Functional assays defining HPV-specific T cells used only a couple of HPV16-positive patients.

TCRdb's copy holds only in-frame clones and misses some; the assay was immunoSEQ multiplex PCR. The sample records 8,500 to 10,000 clones, roughly three quarters being singletons. The rearrangement joins TRBV10-3 to TRBJ1-5, with unresolved D. Collection of the sample occurred from a patient who underwent chemoradiotherapy. The origin of this receptor is a human donor with HPV-associated anogenital cancer. CDR3 protein: CAISPREGNGNQPQHF. CDR3 DNA sequence: TGTGCCATCAGTCCTAGGGAGGGCAATGGCAATCAGCCCCAGCATTTT.